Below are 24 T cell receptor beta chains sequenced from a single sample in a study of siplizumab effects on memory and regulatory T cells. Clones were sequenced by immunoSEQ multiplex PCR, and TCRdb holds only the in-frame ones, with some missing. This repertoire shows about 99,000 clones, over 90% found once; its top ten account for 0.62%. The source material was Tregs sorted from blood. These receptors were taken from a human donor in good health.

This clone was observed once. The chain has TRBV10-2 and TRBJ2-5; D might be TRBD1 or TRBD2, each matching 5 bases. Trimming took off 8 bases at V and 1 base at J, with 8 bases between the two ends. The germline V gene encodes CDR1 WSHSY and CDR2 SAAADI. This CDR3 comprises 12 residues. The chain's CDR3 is CASRDVQETQYF. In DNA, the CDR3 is TGCGCCAGCCGGGACGTCCAAGAGACCCAGTACTTC.

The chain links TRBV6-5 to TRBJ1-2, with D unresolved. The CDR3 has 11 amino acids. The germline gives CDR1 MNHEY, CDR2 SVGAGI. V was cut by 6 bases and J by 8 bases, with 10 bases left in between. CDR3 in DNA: TGTGCCAGCAGGGGTTTAGGAGGCTACACCTTC. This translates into CASRGLGGYTF.

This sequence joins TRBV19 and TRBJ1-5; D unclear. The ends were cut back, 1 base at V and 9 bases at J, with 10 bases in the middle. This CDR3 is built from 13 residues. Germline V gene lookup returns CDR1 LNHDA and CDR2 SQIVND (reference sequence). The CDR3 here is CASSIGVLGPQHF. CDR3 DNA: TGTGCCAGTAGTATAGGTGTGTTGGGGCCCCAGCATTTT. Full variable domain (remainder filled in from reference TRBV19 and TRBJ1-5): DGGITQSPKYLFRKEGQNVTLSCEQNLNHDAMYWYRQDPGQGLRLIYYSQIVNDFQKGDIAEGYSVSREKKESFPLTVTSAQKNPTAFYLCASSIGVLGPQHFGDGTRLSIL.

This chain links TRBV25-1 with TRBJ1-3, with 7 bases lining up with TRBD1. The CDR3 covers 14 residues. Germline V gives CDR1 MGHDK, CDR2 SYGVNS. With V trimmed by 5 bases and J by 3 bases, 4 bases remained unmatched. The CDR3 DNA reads TGTGCCAGCAGTACCCCAGGGGGTGGAAACACCATATATTTT. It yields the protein CASSTPGGGNTIYF.

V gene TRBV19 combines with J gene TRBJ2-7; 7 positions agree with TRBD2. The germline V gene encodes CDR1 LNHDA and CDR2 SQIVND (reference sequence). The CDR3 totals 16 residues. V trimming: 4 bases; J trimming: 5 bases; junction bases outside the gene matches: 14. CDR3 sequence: CASSTGLGGIRNEQYF. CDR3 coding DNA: TGTGCCAGTAGTACCGGGTTGGGGGGGATACGGAACGAGCAGTACTTC.

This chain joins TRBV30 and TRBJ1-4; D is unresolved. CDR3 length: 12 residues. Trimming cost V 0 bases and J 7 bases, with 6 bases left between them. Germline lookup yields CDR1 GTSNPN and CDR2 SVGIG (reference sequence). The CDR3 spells CAWSVGVEKLFF. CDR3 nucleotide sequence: TGTGCCTGGAGTGTTGGCGTTGAAAAACTGTTTTTT.

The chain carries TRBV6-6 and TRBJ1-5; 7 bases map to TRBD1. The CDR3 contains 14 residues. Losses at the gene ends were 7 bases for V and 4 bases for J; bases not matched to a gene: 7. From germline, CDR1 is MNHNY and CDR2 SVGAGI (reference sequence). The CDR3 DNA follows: TGTGCCAGCAAGAAGGGACAGAAGAATCAGCCCCAGCATTTT. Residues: CASKKGQKNQPQHF.

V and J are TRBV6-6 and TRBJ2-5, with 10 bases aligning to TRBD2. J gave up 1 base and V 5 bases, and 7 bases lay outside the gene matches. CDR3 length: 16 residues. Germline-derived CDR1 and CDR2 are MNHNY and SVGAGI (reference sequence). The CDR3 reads CASSQPTSGVQETQYF. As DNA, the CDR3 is TGTGCCAGCAGTCAGCCCACTAGCGGGGTCCAAGAGACCCAGTACTTC.

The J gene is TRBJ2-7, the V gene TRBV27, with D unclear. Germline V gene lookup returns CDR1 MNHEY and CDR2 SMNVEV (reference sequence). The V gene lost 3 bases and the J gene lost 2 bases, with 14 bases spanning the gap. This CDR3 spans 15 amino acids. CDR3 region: CASSFNSLRPYEQYF. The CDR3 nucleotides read TGTGCCAGCAGTTTTAACAGTCTTAGACCCTACGAGCAGTACTTC.

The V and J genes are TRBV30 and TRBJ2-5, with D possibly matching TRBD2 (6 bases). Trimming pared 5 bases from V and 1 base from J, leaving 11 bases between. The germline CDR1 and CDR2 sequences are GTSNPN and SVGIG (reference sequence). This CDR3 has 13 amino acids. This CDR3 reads CAWGGDSQETQYF. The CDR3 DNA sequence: TGTGCCTGGGGCGGGGATTCCCAAGAGACCCAGTACTTC. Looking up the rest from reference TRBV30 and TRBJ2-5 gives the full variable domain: SQTIHQWPATLVQPVGSPLSLECTVEGTSNPNLYWYRQAAGRGLQLLFYSVGIGQISSEVPQNLSASRPQDRQFILSSKKLLLSDSGFYLCAWGGDSQETQYFGPGTRLLVL.

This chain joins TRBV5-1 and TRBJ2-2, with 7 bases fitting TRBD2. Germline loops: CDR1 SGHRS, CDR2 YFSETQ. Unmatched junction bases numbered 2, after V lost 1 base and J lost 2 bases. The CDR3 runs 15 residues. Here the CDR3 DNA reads TGCGCCAGCAGCTTGTCAGCGGGAAACACCGGGGAGCTGTTTTTT. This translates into CASSLSAGNTGELFF.

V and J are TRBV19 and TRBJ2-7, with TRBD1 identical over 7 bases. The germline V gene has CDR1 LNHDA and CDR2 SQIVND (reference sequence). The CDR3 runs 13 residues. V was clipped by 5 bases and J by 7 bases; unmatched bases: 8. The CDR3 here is CASSPRTGREQYF. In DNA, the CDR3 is TGTGCCAGTAGTCCACGGACAGGCAGGGAGCAGTACTTC.

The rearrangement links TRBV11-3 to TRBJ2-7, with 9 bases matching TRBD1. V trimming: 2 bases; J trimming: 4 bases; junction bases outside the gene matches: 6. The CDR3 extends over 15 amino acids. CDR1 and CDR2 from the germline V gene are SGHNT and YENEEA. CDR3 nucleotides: TGTGCCAGCAGCTTACAGAGGACAGGGGTTTACGAGCAGTACTTC. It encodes CASSLQRTGVYEQYF. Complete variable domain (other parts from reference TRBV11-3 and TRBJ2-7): EAGVVQSPRYKIIEKKQPVAFWCNPISGHNTLYWYLQNLGQGPELLIRYENEEAVDDSQLPKDRFSAERLKGVDSTLKIQPAELGDSAVYLCASSLQRTGVYEQYFGPGTRLTVT.

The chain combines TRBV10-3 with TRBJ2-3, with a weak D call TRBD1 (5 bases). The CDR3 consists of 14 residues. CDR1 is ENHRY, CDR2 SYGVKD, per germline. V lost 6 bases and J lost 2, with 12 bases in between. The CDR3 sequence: CAIRGVQDTDTQYF. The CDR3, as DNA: TGTGCCATCAGAGGGGTCCAGGACACAGATACGCAGTATTTT.

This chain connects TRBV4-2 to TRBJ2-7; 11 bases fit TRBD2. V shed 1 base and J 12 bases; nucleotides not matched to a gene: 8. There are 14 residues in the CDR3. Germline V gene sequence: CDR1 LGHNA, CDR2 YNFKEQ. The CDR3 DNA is TGTGCCAGCAGCCAAGTCCTAGCGGGGGGTGACTGGTACTTC. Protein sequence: CASSQVLAGGDWYF.

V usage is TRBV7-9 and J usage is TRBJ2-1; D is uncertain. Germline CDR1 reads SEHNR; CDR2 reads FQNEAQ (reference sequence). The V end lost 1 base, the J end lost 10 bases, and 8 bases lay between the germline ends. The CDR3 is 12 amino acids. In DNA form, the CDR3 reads TGTGCCAGCAGCTTAGGTCTTTGGGAGCAGTTCTTC. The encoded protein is CASSLGLWEQFF.

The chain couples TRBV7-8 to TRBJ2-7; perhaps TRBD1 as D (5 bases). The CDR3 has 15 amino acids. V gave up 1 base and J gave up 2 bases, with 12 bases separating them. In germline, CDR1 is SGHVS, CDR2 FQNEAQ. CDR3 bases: TGTGCCAGCAGCTTAGTTTCTAAGGGGACCTACGAGCAGTACTTC. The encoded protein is CASSLVSKGTYEQYF. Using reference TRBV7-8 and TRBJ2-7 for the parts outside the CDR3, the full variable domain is GAGVSQSPRYKVAKRGQDVALRCDPISGHVSLFWYQQALGQGPEFLTYFQNEAQLDKSGLPSDRFFAERPEGSVSTLKIQRTQQEDSAVYLCASSLVSKGTYEQYFGPGTRLTVT.

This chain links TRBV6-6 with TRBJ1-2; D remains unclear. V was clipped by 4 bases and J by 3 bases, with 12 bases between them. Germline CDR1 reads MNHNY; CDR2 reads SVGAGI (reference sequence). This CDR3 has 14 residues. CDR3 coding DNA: TGTGCCAGCAGTTCCTCGAGGGTTCACTATGGCTACACCTTC. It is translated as CASSSSRVHYGYTF.

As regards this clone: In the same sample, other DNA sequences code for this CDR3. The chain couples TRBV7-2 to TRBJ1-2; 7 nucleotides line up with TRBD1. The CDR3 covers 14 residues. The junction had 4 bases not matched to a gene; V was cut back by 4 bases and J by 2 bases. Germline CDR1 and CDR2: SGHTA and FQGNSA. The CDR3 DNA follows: TGTGCCAGCAGCTATAGACAGGGAAACTATGGCTACACCTTC. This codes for CASSYRQGNYGYTF.

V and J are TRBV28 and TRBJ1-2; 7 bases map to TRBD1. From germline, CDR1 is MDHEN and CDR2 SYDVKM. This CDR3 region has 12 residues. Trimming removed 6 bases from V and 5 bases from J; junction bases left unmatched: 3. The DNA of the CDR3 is TGTGCCAGCAGGTCGGGACAGTATGGCTACACCTTC. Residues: CASRSGQYGYTF.

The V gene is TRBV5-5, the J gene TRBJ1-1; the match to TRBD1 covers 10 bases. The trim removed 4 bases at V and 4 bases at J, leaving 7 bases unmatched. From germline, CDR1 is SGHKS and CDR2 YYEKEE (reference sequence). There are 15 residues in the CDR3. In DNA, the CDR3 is TGTGCCAGCAGCCGCCAGACAGGGGGCGGCACTGAAGCTTTCTTT. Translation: CASSRQTGGGTEAFF.

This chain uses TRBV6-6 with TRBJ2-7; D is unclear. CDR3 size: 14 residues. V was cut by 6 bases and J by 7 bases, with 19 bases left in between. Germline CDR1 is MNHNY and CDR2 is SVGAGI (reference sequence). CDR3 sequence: CASRPENGVWEQYF. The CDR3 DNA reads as TGTGCCAGCAGACCCGAGAATGGGGTTTGGGAGCAGTACTTC.

CDR3 residues: CASSLRSGTGVHEQYF. The DNA for the CDR3 is TGTGCCAGCAGTTTAAGGTCCGGGACAGGGGTCCACGAGCAGTACTTC. J is TRBJ2-7 and V is TRBV27; 10 bases line up with TRBD1. This CDR3 region has 16 residues. The ends lost 2 bases at V and 5 bases at J; junction bases unmatched: 9. Germline CDR1 MNHEY, CDR2 SMNVEV (reference sequence).

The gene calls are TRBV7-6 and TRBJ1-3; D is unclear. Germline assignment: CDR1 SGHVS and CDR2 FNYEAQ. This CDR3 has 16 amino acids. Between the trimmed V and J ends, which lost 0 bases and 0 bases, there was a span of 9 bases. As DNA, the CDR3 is TGTGCCAGCAGCTTAGCCGGGCCTAGCTCTGGAAACACCATATATTTT. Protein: CASSLAGPSSGNTIYF.